Below, 27 T cell receptor beta chains from the same sample are listed, as sequenced in a study of graft-versus-host responses after intestinal transplantation. Assay: immunoSEQ multiplex PCR; the TCRdb copy retains only in-frame clones and omits some. This sample has fewer than 25,000 clones; around 44% occur once, and the top ten carry about 1%. The specimen was alloreactive CD4+ T cells from a mixed lymphocyte reaction culture, collected before intestinal transplant. Subset meaning: CFSE-low proliferating T cells sorted from roughly six-day pre-transplant mixed lymphocyte reaction (GvH or HvG direction). All receptors come from a human patient who received an intestinal transplant.

The V gene is TRBV2, the J gene TRBJ2-1; tentatively, D is TRBD1 (6 bases). Between the trimmed V and J ends, which lost 4 bases and 5 bases, there was a span of 12 bases. CDR1 is SNHLY, CDR2 FYNNEI, per germline. This CDR3 spans 14 amino acids. As DNA, the CDR3 is TGTGCCAGCAGTGCGGTGGGGGCAGACAATGAGCAGTTCTTC. Amino acid sequence: CASSAVGADNEQFF.

V gene TRBV18 combines with J gene TRBJ2-7, with 9 bases identical to TRBD2. Unmatched junction bases numbered 5, after V lost 3 bases and J lost 2 bases. Germline V CDR1 and CDR2: KGHSH, LQKENI. The CDR3 totals 15 residues. The DNA for the CDR3 is TGTGCCAGCTCACCGATAGCGGGGGCCACCTACGAGCAGTACTTC. Protein: CASSPIAGATYEQYF.

This clone was detected only a few times. The chain combines TRBV6-5 with TRBJ1-1, with D possibly matching TRBD1 (6 bases). CDR1 and CDR2 from the germline V gene are MNHEY and SVGAGI. Trimming stripped 2 bases from V and 5 bases from J, with 9 bases between. This CDR3 has 13 amino acids. The CDR3: CASSYDRRTEAFF. The CDR3 bases are TGTGCCAGCAGTTACGACAGGAGGACTGAAGCTTTCTTT.

The V gene is TRBV30, the J gene TRBJ1-5, with D unresolved. Trimming took 1 base from V and 0 from J, leaving 16 bases between them. This CDR3 region has 17 residues. Germline V gene sequence: CDR1 GTSNPN, CDR2 SVGIG (reference sequence). The CDR3 loop is CAWSGAYRKNSNQPQHF. CDR3 sequence (DNA): TGTGCCTGGAGTGGTGCCTATCGAAAAAATAGCAATCAGCCCCAGCATTTT.

The chain uses TRBV10-1 and TRBJ1-1; D unclear. The germline V and J ends were trimmed by 6 bases and 0 bases, with 8 bases remaining between them. CDR1 and CDR2 from the germline V gene are WNHNN and SYGVQD (reference sequence). The CDR3 is 13 amino acids. CDR3: CASRPNLNTEAFF. The CDR3 DNA is TGCGCCAGCAGGCCGAACTTGAACACTGAAGCTTTCTTT.

This clone showed up just a few times. The V call is TRBV4-1, the J call TRBJ2-1; 11 bases line up with TRBD1. Looked up from germline, CDR1 is MGHRA and CDR2 is YSYEKL. With V trimmed by 1 base and J by 6 bases, 8 bases remained unmatched. This CDR3 spans 17 amino acids. The CDR3 sequence is CASSQVLGQGVFNEQFF. The CDR3 DNA reads as TGCGCCAGCAGCCAAGTCTTGGGACAGGGGGTTTTCAATGAGCAGTTCTTC.

By frequency in the sample, this clone is medium-sized (0.01 to 0.1%). The chain employs TRBV6-5 and TRBJ1-3; maybe TRBD1 (5 bases). Germline assignment: CDR1 MNHEY and CDR2 SVGAGI. The CDR3 has 16 residues. The V end lost 2 bases, the J end lost 2 bases, and 13 bases lay between the germline ends. CDR3 amino acids: CASSYSRVRAGNTIYF. The CDR3 coding sequence is TGTGCCAGCAGTTACAGCAGGGTTCGGGCTGGAAACACCATATATTTT.

V gene TRBV29-1 combines with J gene TRBJ2-3; a weak D match, TRBD1 (5 bases). CDR3 length: 13 amino acids. V shed 4 bases and J shed 5 bases, with 13 bases lying between them. The germline CDR1 and CDR2 sequences are SQVTM and ANQGSEA. The CDR3 spells CSVGRAQGDTQYF. CDR3 in DNA: TGCAGCGTTGGACGGGCTCAGGGAGATACGCAGTATTTT.

The chain links TRBV29-1 to TRBJ1-2; D perhaps matches TRBD1 (5 bases). V was pared by 0 bases and J by 2 bases, with 7 bases between. Germline values: CDR1 SQVTM, CDR2 ANQGSEA. The CDR3 runs 13 residues. In DNA form, the CDR3 reads TGCAGCGTTGAAGACGGGGGGAACTATGGCTACACCTTC. Translating it yields CSVEDGGNYGYTF.

CDR3 amino acids: CASSLIRKAHSGDEQYF. As DNA, the CDR3 is TGTGCCAGCTCCTTGATTAGAAAGGCTCACTCCGGGGACGAGCAGTACTTC. The chain links TRBV18 to TRBJ2-7; perhaps TRBD2 as D (5 bases). The V and J ends lost 6 bases and 5 bases respectively, with 26 bases between them. The CDR3 is 17 residues long. Germline CDR1 reads KGHSH; CDR2 reads LQKENI.

Here the CDR3 DNA reads TGTGCCAGCAGCGTAGCGGGGGGGCAGGTCACAGATACGCAGTATTTT. Translation: CASSVAGGQVTDTQYF. This chain uses TRBV9 with TRBJ2-3; 8 nucleotides agree with TRBD2. Per germline, CDR1 SGDLS and CDR2 YYNGEE. This CDR3 region has 16 residues. With 0 bases clipped from V and 2 bases from J, the junction kept 5 bases outside the gene matches.

Judged by abundance, this clone is medium-sized. Written as DNA, the CDR3 is TGTGCCAGCAGCCTGCAGGGCGGGGCCTTTGGGGCTAAACTGTTTTTT. Its translation is CASSLQGGAFGAKLFF. The chain combines TRBV7-8 with TRBJ1-4; D is perhaps TRBD1 (5 bases). Trimming took off 5 bases at V and 11 bases at J, with 24 bases between the two ends. Germline-derived CDR1 and CDR2 are SGHVS and FQNEAQ. The CDR3 contains 16 residues. The variable domain in full, with the rest retrieved from reference TRBV7-8 and TRBJ1-4, is GAGVSQSPRYKVAKRGQDVALRCDPISGHVSLFWYQQALGQGPEFLTYFQNEAQLDKSGLPSDRFFAERPEGSVSTLKIQRTQQEDSAVYLCASSLQGGAFGAKLFFGSGTQLSVL.

V and J are TRBV6-5 and TRBJ2-7, with D perhaps matching TRBD2 (6 bases). This CDR3 comprises 12 residues. Trimming shortened V by 7 bases and J by 9 bases, and 16 bases separated the two germline ends. Germline CDR1 and CDR2: MNHEY and SVGAGI. CDR3 nucleotide sequence: TGTGCCAGCAACCGGCCGCGGGACGGGCAGTACTTC. As protein: CASNRPRDGQYF.

In this sample, this clone turned up a few times. The CDR3 is CASSFPKLAGQTDTQYF. As DNA, the CDR3 is TGTGCCAGCAGCTTCCCCAAACTAGCGGGGCAGACAGATACGCAGTATTTT. The chain joins TRBV7-2 to TRBJ2-3; 10 bases line up with TRBD2. J gave up 3 bases and V 3 bases, and 9 bases lay outside the gene matches. The CDR3 runs to 17 residues. The germline V gene has CDR1 SGHTA and CDR2 FQGNSA.

The chain joins TRBV7-2 to TRBJ1-1, with D possibly matching TRBD1 (5 bases). V lost 1 base and J 5 bases, leaving 11 bases between the germline ends. Germline V lookup: CDR1 SGHTA, CDR2 FQGNSA. The CDR3 is 14 amino acids. CDR3 DNA: TGTGCCAGCAGCTTAGGTTCAGGGTGGACTGAAGCTTTCTTT. Its translation: CASSLGSGWTEAFF.

V is TRBV12-5 and J is TRBJ2-2; 8 bases agree with TRBD1. V trimming: 2 bases; J trimming: 3 bases; junction bases outside the gene matches: 14. The CDR3 length is 19 residues. CDR1 and CDR2 from the germline V gene are LGHNT and FRNRAP. CDR3 in amino acids: CASGLPAAWDRYHTGELFF. The DNA for the CDR3 is TGTGCTAGTGGTTTGCCCGCCGCCTGGGACAGGTACCACACCGGGGAGCTGTTTTTT. The complete variable domain, with remaining parts taken from reference TRBV12-5 and TRBJ2-2, reads DARVTQTPRHKVTEMGQEVTMRCQPILGHNTVFWYRQTMMQGLELLAYFRNRAPLDDSGMPKDRFSAEMPDATLATLKIQPSEPRDSAVYFCASGLPAAWDRYHTGELFFGEGSRLTVL.

The chain joins TRBV4-2 to TRBJ2-2; tentative D call: TRBD2 (6 bases). V was pared by 0 bases and J by 0 bases, with 17 bases between. Germline V CDR1 and CDR2: LGHNA, YNFKEQ. The CDR3 is made up of 19 amino acids. The CDR3 loop is CASSQEPFGGQANTGELFF. In DNA form, the CDR3 reads TGTGCCAGCAGCCAAGAGCCTTTCGGGGGTCAGGCGAACACCGGGGAGCTGTTTTTT.

In its sample, this clone was seen a few times. The rearrangement links TRBV5-1 to TRBJ1-4; D perhaps matches TRBD1 (5 bases). This CDR3 region has 15 residues. V lost 3 bases to trimming and J lost 4 bases, with 13 bases between them. CDR1 is SGHRS and CDR2 is YFSETQ in the germline V gene. In nucleotides, the CDR3 is TGCGCCAGCAGCTCTCAGGGCCTCCATAATGAAAAACTGTTTTTT. Translating gives CASSSQGLHNEKLFF.

In its sample, this clone was seen a few times. The rearrangement joins TRBV19 to TRBJ2-3, with a possible D match to TRBD2 (7 bases). The germline gives CDR1 LNHDA, CDR2 SQIVND (reference sequence). V lost 8 bases and J 2 bases, leaving 17 bases between the germline ends. The length of the CDR3 is 15 residues. CDR3 residues: CASSGRGALTDTQYF. The CDR3 nucleotides are TGTGCCAGTTCTGGACGGGGGGCCCTCACAGATACGCAGTATTTT.

V usage is TRBV12-5 and J usage is TRBJ2-5; 7 nucleotides match TRBD2. Germline V lookup: CDR1 LGHNT, CDR2 FRNRAP. This CDR3 has 13 residues. Unmatched junction bases numbered 2, after V lost 6 bases and J lost 1 base. CDR3 DNA: TGTGCTAGTGGGGCTAGCGGCCAAGAGACCCAGTACTTC. The encoded protein is CASGASGQETQYF.

V usage is TRBV7-9 and J usage is TRBJ1-4; perhaps TRBD1 as D (5 bases). Germline CDR1 reads SEHNR; CDR2 reads FQNEAQ (reference sequence). CDR3 size: 14 residues. Trimming left V 7 bases short and J 0 bases short, with 9 bases between. DNA of the CDR3: TGTGCCAGCAATAGGGGTTCAACTAATGAAAAACTGTTTTTT. It yields the protein CASNRGSTNEKLFF. The full variable domain, in which reference TRBV7-9 and TRBJ1-4 provide the parts outside the CDR3, is DTGVSQNPRHKITKRGQNVTFRCDPISEHNRLYWYRQTLGQGPEFLTYFQNEAQLEKSRLLSDRFSAERPKGSFSTLEIQRTEQGDSAMYLCASNRGSTNEKLFFGSGTQLSVL.

The chain is built from TRBV7-9 and TRBJ2-1, with a weak D call TRBD2 (5 bases). The CDR3 is 13 residues long. CDR1 is SEHNR and CDR2 is FQNEAQ in the germline V gene (reference sequence). Trimming shortened V by 1 base and J by 6 bases, and 7 bases separated the two germline ends. CDR3: CASSLVGVNEQFF. The DNA for the CDR3 is TGTGCCAGCAGCTTAGTCGGGGTCAATGAGCAGTTCTTC.

As to this clone: At one of its ends the junction is not consistent with the germline gene, which may arise from a read error. The same CDR3 also results from other DNA sequences found in this sample. The V call is TRBV18, the J call TRBJ1-1; no clear D. Germline-derived CDR1 and CDR2 are KGHSH and LQKENI. The CDR3 extends over 15 amino acids. The CDR3 region has the DNA TGCGCCAGCTCACCAGCGGGCGCTTGGGGCACTGAAGCTTTCTTT. Translated, it gives CASSPAGAWGTEAFF.

This clone was observed a handful of times. The chain links TRBV27 to TRBJ2-7, with D unclear. Germline CDR1 is MNHEY and CDR2 is SMNVEV (reference sequence). The CDR3 spans 14 residues. The V end was cut by 3 bases, the J end by 6 bases, with 15 bases between. CDR3 bases: TGTGCCAGCAGTTTGGCGGTCGCGTCTGGCGAGCAGTACTTC. Protein: CASSLAVASGEQYF.

This chain connects TRBV18 to TRBJ2-2; TRBD2 agrees at 8 bases. The ends lost 2 bases at V and 1 base at J; junction bases unmatched: 3. In germline, CDR1 is KGHSH, CDR2 LQKENI. CDR3 size: 16 residues. The CDR3 spells CASSPAAGGNTGELFF. In nucleotides, the CDR3 is TGTGCCAGCTCACCAGCCGCGGGGGGGAACACCGGGGAGCTGTTTTTT.

This chain's CDR3 is CASSPGTTYEQYF. CDR3 DNA: TGCGCCAGCAGCCCGGGGACAACCTACGAGCAGTACTTC. This chain connects TRBV5-1 to TRBJ2-7, with D perhaps matching TRBD1 (6 bases). The CDR3 covers 13 residues. Germline loops: CDR1 SGHRS, CDR2 YFSETQ. V lost 4 bases and J lost 2, with 10 bases in between.

CDR3 sequence (DNA): TGTGCCAGCAGTTACGGGGGGCAGGGGGCAGGTGGCTACACCTTC. It codes for CASSYGGQGAGGYTF. The chain links TRBV6-6 to TRBJ1-2; 8 nucleotides line up with TRBD1. CDR3 length equals 15 residues. J lost 7 bases, V lost 2 bases, and 9 bases had no gene match. Germline lookup yields CDR1 MNHNY and CDR2 SVGAGI (reference sequence).